This T cell receptor beta chain is from a study of T cells in localized non-small cell lung cancer. Study conclusions and caveats: Uninvolved adjacent lung had higher T cell clonality than tumor and all other tissues. Appearing in adjacent lung were a median approximately 57 of the top 100 tumor clones. Heterogeneity is still possible, as just one tumor region was sequenced. Longer overall survival was seen with higher T cell density measured in blood.

The data were produced by immunoSEQ multiplex PCR, yet TCRdb's version contains in-frame clones alone and is incomplete. In the table there are about 17,000 clones, about four fifths of which are singletons. In regard to this clone: What it binds is not known.

Trimming left V 1 base short and J 2 bases short, with 12 bases between. This CDR3 comprises 17 residues. In germline, CDR1 is SGHTA, CDR2 FQGTGA. This sequence originates from an older male donor with stage III lung adenocarcinoma. The chain is built from TRBV7-3 and TRBJ2-6; D is uncertain. Specimen: peripheral blood, collected before any cancer treatment. The chain's CDR3 is CASSLKMTGAGANVLTF. CDR3 coding DNA: TGTGCCAGCAGCTTAAAAATGACGGGTGCTGGGGCCAACGTCCTGACTTTC.